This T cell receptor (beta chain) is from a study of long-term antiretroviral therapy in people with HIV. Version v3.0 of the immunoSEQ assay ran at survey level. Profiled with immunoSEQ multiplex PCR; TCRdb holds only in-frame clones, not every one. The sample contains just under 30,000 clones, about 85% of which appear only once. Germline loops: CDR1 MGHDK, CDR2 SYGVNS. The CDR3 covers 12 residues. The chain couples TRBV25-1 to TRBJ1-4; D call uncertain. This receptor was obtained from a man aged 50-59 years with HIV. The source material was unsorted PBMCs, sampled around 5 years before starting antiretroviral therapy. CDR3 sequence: CALASGHEKLFF. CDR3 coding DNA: TGTGCTCTGGCCTCCGGGCATGAAAAACTGTTTTTT.